The 17 T cell receptor beta chains below all came from one sample that was sequenced in a study of identical twins. TCRdb passed the 5' RACE reads through MiXCR, listing each CDR3 protein once. The profile covers about 200,000 distinct CDR3 sequences, with about 10% appearing a single time and about 9.1% taken by the ten largest. Sequenced: memory T cells sorted from blood. Receptors were obtained from a middle-aged man in good health.

This clonotype was detected many times. The CDR3 loop is CASRLAGGTGELFF. The DNA of the CDR3 is TGTGCCAGCAGACTAGCGGGGGGCACCGGGGAGCTGTTTTTT. V and J are TRBV14 and TRBJ2-2; 12 bases match TRBD2. The CDR3 contains 14 residues. Per the germline V gene, CDR1 is SGHDN and CDR2 is FVKESK. Trimming cost V 6 bases and J 4 bases; bases outside gene matches: 0.

On this clonotype itself: Lacking the conserved final phenylalanine or tryptophan, this CDR3 likely reflects a read error. The chain has TRBV20-1 and TRBJ2-5, with TRBD2 identical over 9 bases. The CDR3 has 19 amino acids. Germline V gene sequence: CDR1 DFQATT, CDR2 SNEGSKA (reference sequence). Trimming at V came to 3 bases and at J to 5 bases, leaving 22 bases not matched to a gene. CDR3 DNA: TGCAGTGCTAGTGGAGAGGTTGGGCGGGTTGCGGGGGGGCATGAGACCCAGTACTCC. As protein: CSASGEVGRVAGGHETQYS.

The V and J genes are TRBV20-1 and TRBJ2-5; D may correspond to TRBD1 or TRBD2 (6 bases each). The CDR3 is 12 residues long. From germline, CDR1 is DFQATT and CDR2 SNEGSKA (reference sequence). Trimming took off 2 bases at V and 3 bases at J, with 7 bases between the two ends. CDR3 sequence reads: CSARRGEETQYF. For the CDR3, the DNA is TGCAGTGCTAGAAGGGGGGAAGAGACCCAGTACTTC.

The rearrangement joins TRBV12-3 or TRBV12-4 to TRBJ2-2; D not certain. CDR3 length: 13 residues. Deletions cut 5 bases from V and 4 bases from J, with 8 bases between. This CDR3 reads CASSNLATGELFF. CDR3 nucleotide sequence: TGTGCCAGCAGTAATCTGGCCACCGGGGAGCTGTTTTTT.

This clonotype has a count of ten or more. A much more abundant neighbour one base away suggests this may be a read error. V is TRBV5-1 and J is TRBJ2-1, with D tentatively TRBD2 (6 bases). Germline CDR1 reads SGHRS; CDR2 reads YFSETQ. This CDR3 comprises 12 residues. The CDR3 DNA follows: TGCACCAGCAGCCCCCCCGGGAGCGAGCAGTTCTTC. Protein sequence: CTSSPPGSEQFF.

This clonotype has a handful of counts. The rearrangement joins TRBV20-1 to TRBJ1-1; D call uncertain. There are 14 residues in the CDR3. V shed 1 base and J shed 3 bases, with 12 bases lying between them. Germline-derived CDR1 and CDR2 are DFQATT and SNEGSKA (reference sequence). CDR3 nucleotide sequence: TGCAGTGCTAGAGCCCGAGGGCCAGACACTGAAGCTTTCTTT. This sequence encodes CSARARGPDTEAFF.

This clonotype was observed at least ten times. The chain joins TRBV5-1 to TRBJ2-1; D gene unclear. V was trimmed by 1 base and J by 6 bases, leaving 5 bases between them. Per germline, CDR1 SGHRS and CDR2 YFSETQ. The CDR3 runs to 12 residues. CDR3 amino acids: CASSLMINEQFF. Here the CDR3 DNA reads TGCGCCAGCAGCTTGATGATCAATGAGCAGTTCTTC.

In this sample, this clonotype turned up many times. The CDR3 sequence is CSVAGGETQYF. In nucleotides, the CDR3 is TGCAGCGTTGCCGGGGGAGAGACCCAGTACTTC. The gene calls are TRBV29-1 and TRBJ2-5; possibly TRBD2 for D (6 bases). There are 11 residues in the CDR3. The germline V and J ends were trimmed by 4 bases and 4 bases, with 7 bases remaining between them. The germline V gene has CDR1 SQVTM and CDR2 ANQGSEA.

There are many counts of this clonotype. This rearrangement joins TRBV11-1 to TRBJ2-2, with 7 bases identical to TRBD1. CDR3 length: 15 residues. With 4 bases clipped from V and 1 base from J, the junction kept 3 bases outside the gene matches. Germline V gene lookup returns CDR1 SGHAT and CDR2 FQDESV (reference sequence). Here the CDR3 reads CASSSRQGNTGELFF. The CDR3 nucleotides read TGTGCCAGCAGCTCTCGACAGGGGAACACCGGGGAGCTGTTTTTT.

This clonotype was seen ten or more times. The chain has TRBV5-1 and TRBJ2-3, with 9 bases fitting TRBD2. Germline V gene data show CDR1 as SGHRS and CDR2 as YFSETQ. V dropped 0 bases and J dropped 6; count of bases not matched to a gene: 8. CDR3 length: 16 residues. The CDR3 sequence is CASSLVVAGASDTQYF. The CDR3 DNA follows: TGCGCCAGCAGCTTGGTAGTAGCGGGAGCTTCCGATACGCAGTATTTT.

Written as DNA, the CDR3 is TGTGCCAGCAGCAAGCCCGAGGACAGGGTGCATTCACCCCTCCACTTT. Protein sequence: CASSKPEDRVHSPLHF. This chain joins TRBV21-1 and TRBJ1-6; TRBD1 is taken as the D call from the table, unchecked against the DNA. TRBV21-1 is a recognized pseudogene. This CDR3 has 16 amino acids.

V usage is TRBV11-2 and J usage is TRBJ2-5, with 9 nucleotides matching TRBD2. Germline CDR1 and CDR2: SGHAT and FQNNGV. This CDR3 is 15 amino acids long. V was pared by 5 bases and J by 6 bases, with 10 bases of the junction left unmatched. CDR3 coding DNA: TGTGCCAGCAGCCTTACCAGCGGGGGGTCGCAGACCCAGTACTTC. Translation: CASSLTSGGSQTQYF.

The sample holds many counts of this clonotype. The chain uses TRBV5-1 and TRBJ1-1; TRBD1 matches at 7 bases. V trimming: 0 bases; J trimming: 6 bases; junction bases outside the gene matches: 5. In germline, CDR1 is SGHRS, CDR2 YFSETQ. The CDR3 sequence is 14 residues long. CDR3 nucleotides: TGCGCCAGCAGCTTGGCCGGACAGGATCCTGAAGCTTTCTTT. It specifies CASSLAGQDPEAFF.

A few counts support this clonotype. The V and J genes are TRBV4-3 and TRBJ2-1, with D perhaps TRBD1 or TRBD2 (5 bases each). V lost 0 bases and J lost 4, with 13 bases in between. This CDR3 spans 16 amino acids. Germline CDR1 reads LGHNA; CDR2 reads YSLEER. The CDR3 loop is CASSQEGEMRYNEQFF. The CDR3, as DNA: TGCGCCAGCAGCCAAGAGGGGGAGATGAGGTACAATGAGCAGTTCTTC.

This clonotype has only a few counts. This sequence joins TRBV10-2 and TRBJ2-5; D gene ambiguous. CDR1 and CDR2 from the germline V gene are WSHSY and SAAADI. The CDR3 spans 13 residues. Trimming removed 6 bases at V and 5 bases at J, with 13 bases between. CDR3 residues: CASRAANRETQYF. As DNA, the CDR3 is TGCGCCAGCAGAGCCGCGAATCGGGAGACCCAGTACTTC.

Concerning this clonotype itself: At one boundary the junction diverges from the germline segment, which might be a read error. V usage is TRBV7-7 and J usage is TRBJ2-3; D not certain. CDR3 length: 13 amino acids. Germline lookup yields CDR1 SSHAT and CDR2 FNYEAQ (reference sequence). The CDR3 sequence: CASSPQFGDTQYF. CDR3 DNA sequence: TGTGCTAGCAGCCCCCAGTTTGGGGATACGCAGTATTTT.

This clonotype was found a few times. The chain joins TRBV9 to TRBJ2-3; TRBD1 matches at 8 bases. The J segment lost 2 bases and the V segment lost 3 bases, leaving 5 bases of the junction unmatched. The CDR3 runs 15 residues. From germline, CDR1 is SGDLS and CDR2 YYNGEE. The CDR3 DNA reads TGTGCCAGCAGCGGTTGGACAGGGCCCACAGATACGCAGTATTTT. Residues: CASSGWTGPTDTQYF.